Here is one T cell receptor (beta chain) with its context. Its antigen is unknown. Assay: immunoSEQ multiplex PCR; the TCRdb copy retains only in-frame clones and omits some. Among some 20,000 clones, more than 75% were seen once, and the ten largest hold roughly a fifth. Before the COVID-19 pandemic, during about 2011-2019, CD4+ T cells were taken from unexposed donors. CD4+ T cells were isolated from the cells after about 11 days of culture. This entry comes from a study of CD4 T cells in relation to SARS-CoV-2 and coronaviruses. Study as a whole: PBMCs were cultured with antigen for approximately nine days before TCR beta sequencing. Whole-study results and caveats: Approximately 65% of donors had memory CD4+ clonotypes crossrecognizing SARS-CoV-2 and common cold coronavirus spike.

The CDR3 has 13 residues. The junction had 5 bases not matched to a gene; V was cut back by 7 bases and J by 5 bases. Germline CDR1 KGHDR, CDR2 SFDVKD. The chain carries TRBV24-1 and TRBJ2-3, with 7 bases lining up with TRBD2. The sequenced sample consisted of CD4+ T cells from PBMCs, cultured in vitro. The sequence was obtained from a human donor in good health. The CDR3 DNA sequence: TGTGCCACCAGGGCTAGCGGATTAGATACGCAGTATTTT. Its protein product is CATRASGLDTQYF.